A selection of T cell receptor beta chains follows, all from one sample in a study of identical twins. Using its own MiXCR run on the 5' RACE reads, TCRdb lists one record per CDR3 protein. The table records hundreds of thousands of distinct CDR3 sequences, 5.5% to 6.5% of them present only once. The sample was naive T cells sorted from blood. Receptors originate from a man aged 18 to 29 in good health. Both conserved end residues are part of each CDR3. Each record gives: V gene, D gene, J gene, clone size, CDR3 protein, CDR3 DNA. A D gene is named only where the DNA matches it firmly. The size field is filled for only some rows; it gives once, few, many or a size class.

TRBV29-1,TRBD1,TRBJ1-1,few,CSVRTGRDTEAFF,TGCAGCGTTCGGACAGGGCGCGACACTGAAGCTTTCTTT
TRBV12-3/TRBV12-4,TRBD2,TRBJ2-2,-,CASREREANTGELFF,TGTGCCAGCAGGGAGCGGGAGGCCAACACCGGGGAGCTGTTTTTT
TRBV6-1,-,TRBJ2-1,-,CASSEGGRRSHEQFF,TGTGCCAGCAGTGAAGGGGGGAGGAGGTCTCATGAGCAGTTCTTC
TRBV12-3/TRBV12-4,-,TRBJ1-6,many,CASSTTGDSPLHF,TGTGCCAGCAGCACGACAGGAGATTCACCCCTCCACTTT
TRBV5-1,TRBD1,TRBJ1-6,-,CASSREPGQGSSPLHF,TGCGCCAGCAGCCGTGAGCCGGGACAGGGGAGTTCACCCCTCCACTTT
TRBV29-1,TRBD2,TRBJ2-1,many,CSVDPLAGGLLQFF,TGCAGCGTTGACCCGCTAGCGGGAGGATTGTTGCAGTTCTTC
TRBV12-3/TRBV12-4,TRBD1,TRBJ1-1,many,CASSHRQGRNTEAFF,TGTGCCAGCAGTCATAGACAGGGGCGGAACACTGAAGCTTTCTTT
TRBV10-3,TRBD2,TRBJ2-5,many,CAISGASGSETQYF,TGTGCCATCAGTGGGGCTAGCGGGAGTGAGACCCAGTACTTC
TRBV29-1,-,TRBJ2-1,many,CSVEGWWGEQFF,TGCAGCGTTGAAGGATGGTGGGGTGAGCAGTTCTTC
TRBV9,-,TRBJ1-1,many,CASSVAISMNTEAFF,TGTGCCAGCAGCGTAGCTATCAGTATGAACACTGAAGCTTTCTTT
TRBV24-1,-,TRBJ2-1,few,CATSDVEGESYNEQFF,TGTGCCACCAGTGATGTAGAAGGCGAATCCTACAATGAGCAGTTCTTC
TRBV15,-,TRBJ1-6,many,CATSNLDRSYNSPLHF,TGTGCCACCAGCAACCTCGACCGATCCTATAATTCACCCCTCCACTTT
TRBV5-1,-,TRBJ1-5,-,CASSRLSGQPQHF,TGCGCCAGCAGCCGTCTCTCAGGCCAGCCCCAGCATTTT
TRBV2,-,TRBJ2-1,few,CASSERVSYNEQFF,TGTGCCAGCAGTGAAAGGGTTTCCTACAATGAGCAGTTCTTC
TRBV7-8,-,TRBJ2-1,-,CASLDLAYNEQFF,TGTGCCAGCCTCGACTTGGCCTACAATGAGCAGTTCTTC
TRBV11-2,-,TRBJ1-1,few,CASSLDLKGPYTEAFF,TGTGCCAGCAGCTTAGATCTTAAGGGGCCCTACACTGAAGCTTTCTTT
TRBV4-3,-,TRBJ1-4,-,CASSPNPPAGQLFF,TGCGCCAGCAGTCCGAACCCTCCGGCAGGCCAACTGTTTTTT
TRBV7-9,-,TRBJ2-7,many,CASSPPAAGFLPYEQYF,TGTGCCAGCAGCCCCCCCGCCGCCGGATTCCTCCCCTACGAGCAGTACTTC
TRBV29-1,-,TRBJ2-1,many,CSIVPWGNEQFF,TGCAGCATTGTTCCATGGGGGAATGAGCAGTTCTTC
TRBV28,-,TRBJ1-1,many,CASSSHGTGLSGAFF,TGTGCCAGCAGTTCCCACGGGACGGGGTTGAGCGGAGCTTTCTTT
TRBV12-3/TRBV12-4,-,TRBJ2-5,few,CASSLAGWVQETQYF,TGTGCCAGCAGTTTAGCCGGGTGGGTCCAAGAGACCCAGTACTTC
TRBV29-1,-,TRBJ1-2,many,CSVPYETPTNYGYTF,TGCAGCGTTCCGTACGAGACTCCGACTAACTATGGCTACACCTTC
TRBV6-2/TRBV6-3,TRBD2,TRBJ2-1,many,CASSWGLADYNEQFF,TGTGCCAGCAGTTGGGGACTAGCGGACTACAATGAGCAGTTCTTC
TRBV5-1,-,TRBJ2-1,many,CASSLGGRASNEQFF,TGCGCCAGCAGCTTGGGGGGCAGGGCCTCCAATGAGCAGTTCTTC
TRBV30,-,TRBJ2-7,few,CACHGGSSYEQYF,TGTGCCTGCCACGGAGGGAGCTCCTACGAGCAGTACTTC
TRBV9,TRBD2,TRBJ2-1,few,CASSVDAGGGGNEQFF,TGTGCCAGCAGCGTAGATGCGGGAGGGGGTGGCAATGAGCAGTTCTTC
TRBV6-5,-,TRBJ2-3,many,CASSYSGTTDTQYF,TGTGCCAGCAGTTACTCGGGCACCACAGATACGCAGTATTTT
TRBV29-1,-,TRBJ2-7,many,CSVEYIRMVSYEQYF,TGCAGCGTTGAATATATCCGAATGGTAAGCTACGAGCAGTACTTC
TRBV20-1,-,TRBJ2-7,many,CSARDLSGPTYEQYF,TGCAGTGCTAGAGATTTAAGCGGGCCGACCTACGAGCAGTACTTC
TRBV20-1,-,TRBJ2-3,many,CSARDLSGGTDTQYF,TGCAGTGCTAGAGATCTCAGTGGTGGTACAGATACGCAGTATTTT
TRBV5-5,TRBD2,TRBJ2-2,few,CASSPREGQTGELFF,TGTGCCAGCAGCCCGCGGGAGGGCCAAACCGGGGAGCTGTTTTTT
TRBV12-3/TRBV12-4,TRBD1,TRBJ2-6,many,CASSGQGAGANVLTF,TGTGCCAGCAGTGGACAGGGAGCGGGGGCCAACGTCCTGACTTTC
TRBV10-3,TRBD2,TRBJ2-1,few,CAISRLAGGAFGNEQFF,TGTGCCATCAGCAGACTAGCGGGAGGGGCCTTCGGGAATGAGCAGTTCTTC
TRBV11-1,-,TRBJ2-3,few,CASSVGQPTDTQYF,TGTGCCAGCAGCGTCGGACAGCCCACAGATACGCAGTATTTT
TRBV7-2,-,TRBJ2-3,many,CASSLRPPGSDTQYF,TGTGCCAGCAGCTTAAGACCTCCAGGGTCGGATACGCAGTATTTT
TRBV20-1,TRBD2,TRBJ2-7,many,CSASNWGLAGGNEQYF,TGCAGTGCTAGTAATTGGGGGCTAGCGGGAGGGAACGAGCAGTACTTC